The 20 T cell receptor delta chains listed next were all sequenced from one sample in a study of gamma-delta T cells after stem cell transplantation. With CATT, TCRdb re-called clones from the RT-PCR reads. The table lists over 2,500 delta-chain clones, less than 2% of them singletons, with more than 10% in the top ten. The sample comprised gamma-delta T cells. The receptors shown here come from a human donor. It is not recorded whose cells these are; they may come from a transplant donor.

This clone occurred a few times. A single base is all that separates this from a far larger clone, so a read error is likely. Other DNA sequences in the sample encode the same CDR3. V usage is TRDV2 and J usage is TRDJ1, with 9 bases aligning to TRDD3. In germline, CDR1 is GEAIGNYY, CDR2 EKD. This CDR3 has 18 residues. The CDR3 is CACDTLMGIRGDTDKLIF. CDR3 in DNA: TGTGCCTGTGACACCCTGATGGGGATACGCGGGGACACTGATAAACTCATCTTT.

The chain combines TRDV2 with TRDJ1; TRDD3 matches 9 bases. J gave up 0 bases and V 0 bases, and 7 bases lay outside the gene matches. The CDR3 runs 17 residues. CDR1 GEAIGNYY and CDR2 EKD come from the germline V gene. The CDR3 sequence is CACDTILGDLNTDKLIF. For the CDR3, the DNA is TGTGCCTGTGACACCATACTGGGGGACCTAAACACCGATAAACTCATCTTT.

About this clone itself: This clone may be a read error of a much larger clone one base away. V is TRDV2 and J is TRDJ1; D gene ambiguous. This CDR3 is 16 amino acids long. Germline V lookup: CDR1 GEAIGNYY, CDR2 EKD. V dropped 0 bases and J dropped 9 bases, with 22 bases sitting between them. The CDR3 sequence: CACDTVDPYTQGELIF. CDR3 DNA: TGTGCCTGTGACACCGTGGACCCTTACACCCAAGGTGAACTCATCTTT.

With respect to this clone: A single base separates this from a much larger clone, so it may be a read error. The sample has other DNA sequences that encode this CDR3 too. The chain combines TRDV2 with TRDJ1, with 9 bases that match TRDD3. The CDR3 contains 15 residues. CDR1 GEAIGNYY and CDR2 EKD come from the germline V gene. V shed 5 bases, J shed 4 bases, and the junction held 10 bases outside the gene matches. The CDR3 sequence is CACGPLGDIVDKLIF. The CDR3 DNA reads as TGTGCCTGTGGCCCCTTGGGGGATATTGTCGATAAACTCATCTTT.

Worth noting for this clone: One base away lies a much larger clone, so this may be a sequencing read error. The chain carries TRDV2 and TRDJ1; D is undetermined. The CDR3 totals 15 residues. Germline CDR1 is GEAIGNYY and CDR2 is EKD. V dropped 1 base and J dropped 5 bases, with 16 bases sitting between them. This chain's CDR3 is CACDTLRGSRDKLIF. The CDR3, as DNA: TGTGCCTGTGACACGCTGCGAGGGAGTAGGGATAAACTCATCTTT.

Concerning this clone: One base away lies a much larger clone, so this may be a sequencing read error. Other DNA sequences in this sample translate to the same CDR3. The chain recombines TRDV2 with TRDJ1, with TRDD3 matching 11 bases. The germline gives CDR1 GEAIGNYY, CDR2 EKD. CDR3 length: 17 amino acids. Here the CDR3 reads CACDTVGGGYAPDKLIF. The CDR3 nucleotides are TGCGCCTGTGACACCGTGGGTGGGGGATACGCACCCGATAAACTCATCTTT.

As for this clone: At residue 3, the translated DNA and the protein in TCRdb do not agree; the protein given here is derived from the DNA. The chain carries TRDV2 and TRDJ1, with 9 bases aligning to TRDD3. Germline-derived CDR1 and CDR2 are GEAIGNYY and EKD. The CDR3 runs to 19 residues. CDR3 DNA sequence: TGTGCCTTTGACTCCCTAACTGGGGGAGAAAAGTCGTACACCGATAAACTCATCTTT. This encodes CAFDSLTGGEKSYTDKLIF.

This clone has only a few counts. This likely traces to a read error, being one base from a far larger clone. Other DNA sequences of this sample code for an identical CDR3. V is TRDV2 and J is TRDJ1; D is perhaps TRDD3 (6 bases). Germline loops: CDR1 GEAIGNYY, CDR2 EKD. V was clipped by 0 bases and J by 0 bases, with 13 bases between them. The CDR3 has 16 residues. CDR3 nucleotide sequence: TGTGCCTGTGACACCGTCTGGGGACCGTACACCGATAAACTCATCTTT. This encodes CACDTVWGPYTDKLIF.

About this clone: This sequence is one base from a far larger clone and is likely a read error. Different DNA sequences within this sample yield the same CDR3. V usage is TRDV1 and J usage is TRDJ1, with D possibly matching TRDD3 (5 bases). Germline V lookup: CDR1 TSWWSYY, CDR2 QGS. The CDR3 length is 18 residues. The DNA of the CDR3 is TGTGCTCTTGGGGACAGTACCAAGGGCGGGGAGTACACTGATAAACTCATCTTT. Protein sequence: CALGDSTKGGEYTDKLIF.

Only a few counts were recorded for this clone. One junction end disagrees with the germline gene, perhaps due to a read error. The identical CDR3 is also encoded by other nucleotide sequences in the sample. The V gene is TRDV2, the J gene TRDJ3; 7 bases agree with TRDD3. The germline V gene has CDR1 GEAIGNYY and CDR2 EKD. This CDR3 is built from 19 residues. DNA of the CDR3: TGTGCCTGCGACACCGTCGGGGATAAGGGCTCCTGGGGCACCCGACAGATGTTTTTC. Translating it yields CACDTVGDKGSWGTRQMFF.

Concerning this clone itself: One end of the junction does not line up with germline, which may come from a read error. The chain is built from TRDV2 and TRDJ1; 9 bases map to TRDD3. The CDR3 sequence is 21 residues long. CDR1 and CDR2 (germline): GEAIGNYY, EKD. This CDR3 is CACDSLAATGGPFTGADKLIF. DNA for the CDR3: TGTGCCTGTGACTCCTTAGCTGCTACTGGGGGACCCTTCACCGGCGCCGATAAACTCATCTTC.

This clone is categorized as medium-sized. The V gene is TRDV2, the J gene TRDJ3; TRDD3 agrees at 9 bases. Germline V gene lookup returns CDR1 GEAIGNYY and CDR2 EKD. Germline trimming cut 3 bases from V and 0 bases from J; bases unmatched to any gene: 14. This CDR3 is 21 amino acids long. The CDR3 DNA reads TGTGCCTGTGACCCCCTTAGACTGGGGGACCACCCCTCCTGGGACACCCGACAGATGTTTTTC. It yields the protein CACDPLRLGDHPSWDTRQMFF.

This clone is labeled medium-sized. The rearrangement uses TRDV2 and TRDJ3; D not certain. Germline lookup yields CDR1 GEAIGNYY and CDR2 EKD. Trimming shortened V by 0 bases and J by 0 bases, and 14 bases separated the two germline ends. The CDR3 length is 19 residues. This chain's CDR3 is CACDTLLHELSWDTRQMFF. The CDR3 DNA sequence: TGTGCCTGTGACACCCTCTTACATGAGCTCTCCTGGGACACCCGACAGATGTTTTTC.

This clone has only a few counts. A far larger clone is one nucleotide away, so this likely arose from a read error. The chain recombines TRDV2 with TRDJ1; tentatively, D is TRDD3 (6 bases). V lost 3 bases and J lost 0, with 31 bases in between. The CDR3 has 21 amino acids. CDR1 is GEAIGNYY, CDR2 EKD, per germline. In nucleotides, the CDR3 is TGTGCCTGTGACGGAGTACTGGGTTCTCCGTCGTTTCCCTCGTACACCGATAAACTCATCTTT. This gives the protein CACDGVLGSPSFPSYTDKLIF.

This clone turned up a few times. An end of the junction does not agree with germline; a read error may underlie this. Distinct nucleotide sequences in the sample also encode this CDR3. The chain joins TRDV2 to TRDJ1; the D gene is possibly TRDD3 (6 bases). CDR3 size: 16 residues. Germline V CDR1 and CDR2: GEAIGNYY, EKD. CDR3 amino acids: CACDTVGGKNTDKLIF. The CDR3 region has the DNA TGCGCCTGTGACACGGTCGGGGGGAAGAATACCGATAAACTCATCTTT.

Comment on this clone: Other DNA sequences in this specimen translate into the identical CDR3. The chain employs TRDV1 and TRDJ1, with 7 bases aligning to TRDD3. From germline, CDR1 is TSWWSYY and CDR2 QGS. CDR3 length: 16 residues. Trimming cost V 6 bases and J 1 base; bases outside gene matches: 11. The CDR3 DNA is TGTGCTCTTGGAAAACAGTATCTGGGGGTCACCGATAAACTCATCTTT. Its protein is CALGKQYLGVTDKLIF.

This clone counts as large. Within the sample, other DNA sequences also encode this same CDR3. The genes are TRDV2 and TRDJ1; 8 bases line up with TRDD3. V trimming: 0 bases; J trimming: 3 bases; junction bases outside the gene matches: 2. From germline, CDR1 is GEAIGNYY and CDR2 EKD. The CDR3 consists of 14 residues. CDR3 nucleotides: TGTGCCTGTGACACCTTGGGGGATTCCGATAAACTCATCTTT. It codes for CACDTLGDSDKLIF.

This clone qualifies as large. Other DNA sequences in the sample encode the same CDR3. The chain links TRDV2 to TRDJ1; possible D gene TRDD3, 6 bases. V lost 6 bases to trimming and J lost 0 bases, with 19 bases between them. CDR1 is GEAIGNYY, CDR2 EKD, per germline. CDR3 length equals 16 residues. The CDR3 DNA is TGTGCCTGTAGCGGATTGGGGATCGTTAACACCGATAAACTCATCTTT. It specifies CACSGLGIVNTDKLIF.

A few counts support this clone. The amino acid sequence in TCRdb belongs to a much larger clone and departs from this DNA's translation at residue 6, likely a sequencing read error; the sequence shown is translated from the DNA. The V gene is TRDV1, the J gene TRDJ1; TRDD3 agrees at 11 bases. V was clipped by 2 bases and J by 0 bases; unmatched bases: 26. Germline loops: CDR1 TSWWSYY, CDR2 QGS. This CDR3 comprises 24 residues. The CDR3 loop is CALGECHLPQLRWGIRLYTDKLIF. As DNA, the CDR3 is TGTGCTCTTGGGGAATGCCACCTACCCCAACTACGATGGGGGATACGCTTGTACACCGATAAACTCATCTTT.

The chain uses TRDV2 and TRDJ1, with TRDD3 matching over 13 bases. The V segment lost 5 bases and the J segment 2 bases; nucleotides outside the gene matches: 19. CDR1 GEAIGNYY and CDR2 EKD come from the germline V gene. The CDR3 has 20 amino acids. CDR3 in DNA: TGTGCCTGTGTGGGGATACCAGTACTGGGGGATACGCAATATACCGATAAACTCATCTTT. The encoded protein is CACVGIPVLGDTQYTDKLIF.